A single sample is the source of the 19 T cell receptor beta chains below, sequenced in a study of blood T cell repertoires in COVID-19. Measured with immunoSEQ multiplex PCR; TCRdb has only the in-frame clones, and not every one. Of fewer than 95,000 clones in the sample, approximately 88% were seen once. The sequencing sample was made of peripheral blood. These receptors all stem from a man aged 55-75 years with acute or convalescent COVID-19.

The CDR3 protein is CASSRRWGTGGEYEQYF. CDR3 DNA: TGTGCCAGCAGCCGGCGGTGGGGAACGGGGGGGGAATACGAGCAGTACTTC. This rearrangement joins TRBV7-8 to TRBJ2-7, with 8 bases matching TRBD2. The CDR3 is made up of 17 amino acids. The J segment lost 4 bases and the V segment lost 5 bases, leaving 16 bases of the junction unmatched. The V gene's germline CDR1 is SGHVS and CDR2 FQNEAQ.

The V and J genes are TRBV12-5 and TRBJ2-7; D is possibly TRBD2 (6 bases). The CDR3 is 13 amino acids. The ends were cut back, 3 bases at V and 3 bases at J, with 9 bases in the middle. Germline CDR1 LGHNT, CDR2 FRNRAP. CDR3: CASGLPGDYEQYF. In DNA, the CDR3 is TGTGCTAGTGGTTTACCGGGGGACTACGAGCAGTACTTC.

CDR3 sequence reads: CSVTGVGTGELFF. CDR3 DNA: TGCAGCGTTACAGGTGTAGGCACCGGGGAGCTGTTTTTT. The chain uses TRBV29-1 and TRBJ2-2; perhaps TRBD1 as D (5 bases). Germline lookup yields CDR1 SQVTM and CDR2 ANQGSEA. With 5 bases removed from V and 4 bases from J, the gap between germline ends came to 11 bases. The CDR3 is 13 residues long.

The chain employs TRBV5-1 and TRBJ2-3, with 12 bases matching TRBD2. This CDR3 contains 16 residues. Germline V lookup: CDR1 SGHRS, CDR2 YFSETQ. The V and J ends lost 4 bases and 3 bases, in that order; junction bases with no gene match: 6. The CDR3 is CASSLELAGGTDTQYF. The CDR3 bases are TGCGCCAGCAGCCTTGAACTAGCGGGGGGAACAGATACGCAGTATTTT.

DNA of the CDR3: TGTGCCAGCAGCCTCGATCGCGGGGGGGAGGGAGAGACCCAGTACTTC. This gives the protein CASSLDRGGEGETQYF. The chain recombines TRBV9 with TRBJ2-5, with 9 bases matching TRBD2. The CDR3 extends over 16 amino acids. CDR1 and CDR2 from the germline V gene are SGDLS and YYNGEE. J was trimmed by 4 bases and V by 4 bases; bases with no gene match: 11.

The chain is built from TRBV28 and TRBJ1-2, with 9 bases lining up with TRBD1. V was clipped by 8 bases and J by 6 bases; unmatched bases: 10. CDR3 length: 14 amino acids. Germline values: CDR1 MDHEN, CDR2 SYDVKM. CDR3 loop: CASLLPGTGNGYTF. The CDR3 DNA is TGTGCCAGCTTACTCCCCGGGACAGGGAATGGCTACACCTTC.

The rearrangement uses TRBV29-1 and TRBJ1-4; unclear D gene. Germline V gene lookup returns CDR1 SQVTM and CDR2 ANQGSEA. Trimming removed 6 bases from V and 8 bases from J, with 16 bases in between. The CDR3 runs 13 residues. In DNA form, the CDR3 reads TGCAGCGTGGCCCCGGGTTATGGGGAAAAACTGTTTTTT. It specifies CSVAPGYGEKLFF.

CDR3 sequence reads: CASSPRTGHTEAFF. The CDR3, as DNA: TGTGCCAGCAGCCCTAGGACAGGGCACACTGAAGCTTTCTTT. The chain recombines TRBV3-1 (or the pseudogene TRBV3-2) with TRBJ1-1; 8 nucleotides agree with TRBD1. Germline trimming cut 4 bases from V and 3 bases from J; bases unmatched to any gene: 4. From germline, CDR1 is LGHDT and CDR2 YNNKEL (reference sequence). CDR3 size: 14 residues.

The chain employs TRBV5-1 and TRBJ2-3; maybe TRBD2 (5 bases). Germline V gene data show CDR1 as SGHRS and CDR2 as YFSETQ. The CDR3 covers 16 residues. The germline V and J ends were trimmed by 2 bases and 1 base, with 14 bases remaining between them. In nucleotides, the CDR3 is TGCGCCAGCAGCTTTAGTGTCGCCGGGGGCACAGATACGCAGTATTTT. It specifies CASSFSVAGGTDTQYF. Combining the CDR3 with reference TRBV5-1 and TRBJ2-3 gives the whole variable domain KAGVTQTPRYLIKTRGQQVTLSCSPISGHRSVSWYQQTPGQGLQFLFEYFSETQRNKGNFPGRFSGRQFSNSRSEMNVSTLELGDSALYLCASSFSVAGGTDTQYFGPGTRLTVL.

In nucleotides, the CDR3 is TGTGCCAGCAGCTTGATGGTTAGCGCGGAGCAGTACTTC. Amino acid sequence: CASSLMVSAEQYF. The genes are TRBV7-8 and TRBJ2-7, with D perhaps matching TRBD2 (5 bases). The germline V gene has CDR1 SGHVS and CDR2 FQNEAQ. The CDR3 is 13 residues long. V was pared by 3 bases and J by 7 bases, with 13 bases between.

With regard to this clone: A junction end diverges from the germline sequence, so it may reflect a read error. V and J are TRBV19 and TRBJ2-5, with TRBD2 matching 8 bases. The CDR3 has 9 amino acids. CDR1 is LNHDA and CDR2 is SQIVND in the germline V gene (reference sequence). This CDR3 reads CASSRAGDF. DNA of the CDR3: TGTGCCAGTAGTAGAGCGGGAGACTTC.

CDR3 in DNA: TGTGCCAGCAGTGAGCAGGGCAACTATGGCTACACCTTC. Amino acid sequence: CASSEQGNYGYTF. The chain is built from TRBV6-1 and TRBJ1-2, with D perhaps matching TRBD1 (5 bases). Trimming removed 3 bases at V and 2 bases at J, with 7 bases between. Germline CDR1 MNHNS, CDR2 SASEGT. CDR3 length: 13 residues.

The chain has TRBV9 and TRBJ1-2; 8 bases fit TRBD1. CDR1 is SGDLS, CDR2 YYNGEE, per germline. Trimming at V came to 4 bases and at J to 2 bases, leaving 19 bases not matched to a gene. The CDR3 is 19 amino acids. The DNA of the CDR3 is TGTGCCAGCAGCCTCAGGGCCCCTTCTGGACAGGGCGAAAACTATGGCTACACCTTC. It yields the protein CASSLRAPSGQGENYGYTF.

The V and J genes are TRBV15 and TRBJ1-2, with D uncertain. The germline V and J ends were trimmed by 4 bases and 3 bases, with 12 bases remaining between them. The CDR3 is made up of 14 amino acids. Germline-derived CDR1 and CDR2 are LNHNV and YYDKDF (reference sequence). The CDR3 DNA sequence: TGTGCCACCAGCAATCCCGGGGTGGACTATGGCTACACCTTC. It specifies CATSNPGVDYGYTF.

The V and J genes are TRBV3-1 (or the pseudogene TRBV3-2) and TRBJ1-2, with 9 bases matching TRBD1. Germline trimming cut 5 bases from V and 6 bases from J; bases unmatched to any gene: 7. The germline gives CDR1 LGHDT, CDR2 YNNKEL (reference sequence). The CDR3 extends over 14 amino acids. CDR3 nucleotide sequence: TGTGCCAGCAGCGGAGACAGGGGGTCGGATGGCTACACCTTC. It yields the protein CASSGDRGSDGYTF.

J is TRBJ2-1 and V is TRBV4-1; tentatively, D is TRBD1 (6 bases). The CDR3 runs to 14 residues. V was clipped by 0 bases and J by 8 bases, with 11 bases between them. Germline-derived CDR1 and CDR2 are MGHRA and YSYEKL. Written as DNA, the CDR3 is TGCGCCAGCAGCCAAGATACCAACAGGGATGAGCAGTTCTTC. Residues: CASSQDTNRDEQFF.

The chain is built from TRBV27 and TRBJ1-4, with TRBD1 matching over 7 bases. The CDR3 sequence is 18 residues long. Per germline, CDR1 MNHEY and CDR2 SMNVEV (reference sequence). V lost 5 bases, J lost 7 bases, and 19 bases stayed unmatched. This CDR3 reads CASSRRFETQGRGEKLFF. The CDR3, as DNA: TGTGCCAGCAGTCGACGTTTCGAAACACAGGGGCGAGGTGAAAAACTGTTTTTT.

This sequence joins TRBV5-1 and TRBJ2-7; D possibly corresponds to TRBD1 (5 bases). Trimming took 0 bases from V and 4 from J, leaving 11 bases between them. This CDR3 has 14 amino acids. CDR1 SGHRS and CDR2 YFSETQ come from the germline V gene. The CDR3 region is CASSLGSGMYEQYF. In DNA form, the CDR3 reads TGCGCCAGCAGCTTGGGGTCAGGGATGTACGAGCAGTACTTC.

The CDR3 is CATSRDRTGIGYTF. The CDR3 nucleotides read TGTGCCACCAGCAGAGATCGGACAGGGATCGGCTACACCTTC. V is TRBV15 and J is TRBJ1-2, with 8 bases lining up with TRBD1. The CDR3 runs to 14 residues. J was trimmed by 8 bases and V by 0 bases; bases with no gene match: 5. Germline CDR1 and CDR2: LNHNV and YYDKDF (reference sequence).